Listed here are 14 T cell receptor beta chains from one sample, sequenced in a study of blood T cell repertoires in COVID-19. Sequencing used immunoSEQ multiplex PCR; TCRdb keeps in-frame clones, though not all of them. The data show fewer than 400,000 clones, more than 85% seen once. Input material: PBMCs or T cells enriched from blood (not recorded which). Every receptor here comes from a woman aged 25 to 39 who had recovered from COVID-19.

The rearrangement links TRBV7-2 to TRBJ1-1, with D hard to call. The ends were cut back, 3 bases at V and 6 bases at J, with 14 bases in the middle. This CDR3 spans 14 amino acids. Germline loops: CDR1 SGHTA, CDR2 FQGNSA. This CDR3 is CASSFYLDEAEAFF. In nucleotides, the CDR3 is TGTGCCAGCAGCTTTTATCTGGATGAGGCTGAAGCTTTCTTT.

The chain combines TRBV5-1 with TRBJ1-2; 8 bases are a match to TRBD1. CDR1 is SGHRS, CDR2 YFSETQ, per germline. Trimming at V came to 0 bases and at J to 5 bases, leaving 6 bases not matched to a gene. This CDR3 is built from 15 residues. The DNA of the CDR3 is TGCGCCAGCAGCTTGGCGGACAGGGCCGGGTATGGCTACACCTTC. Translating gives CASSLADRAGYGYTF.

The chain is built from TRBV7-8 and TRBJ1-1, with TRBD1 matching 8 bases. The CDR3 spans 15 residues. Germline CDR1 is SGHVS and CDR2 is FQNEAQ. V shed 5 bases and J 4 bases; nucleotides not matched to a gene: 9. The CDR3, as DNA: TGTGCCAGCAGCCCAGGGGGCAGGAGGGGCACTGAAGCTTTCTTT. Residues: CASSPGGRRGTEAFF.

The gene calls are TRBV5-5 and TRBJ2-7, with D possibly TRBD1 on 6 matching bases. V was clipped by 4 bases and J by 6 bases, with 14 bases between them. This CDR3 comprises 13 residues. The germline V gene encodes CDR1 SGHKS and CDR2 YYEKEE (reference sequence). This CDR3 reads CASSTTGLGEQYF. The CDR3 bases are TGTGCCAGCAGCACTACAGGGTTAGGCGAGCAGTACTTC.

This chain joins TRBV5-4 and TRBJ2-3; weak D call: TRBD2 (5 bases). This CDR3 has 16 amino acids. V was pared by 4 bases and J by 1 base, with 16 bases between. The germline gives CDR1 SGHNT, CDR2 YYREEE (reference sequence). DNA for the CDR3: TGTGCCAGCAGCCCCAAAAGCGGTAGTGGCACAGATACGCAGTATTTT. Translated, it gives CASSPKSGSGTDTQYF.

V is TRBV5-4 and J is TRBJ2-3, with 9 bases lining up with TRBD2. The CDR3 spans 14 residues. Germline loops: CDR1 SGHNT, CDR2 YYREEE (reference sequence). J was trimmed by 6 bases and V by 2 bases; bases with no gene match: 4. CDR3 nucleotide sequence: TGTGCCAGCAGCTTTGCGGGGGGGCACGATACGCAGTATTTT. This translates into CASSFAGGHDTQYF.

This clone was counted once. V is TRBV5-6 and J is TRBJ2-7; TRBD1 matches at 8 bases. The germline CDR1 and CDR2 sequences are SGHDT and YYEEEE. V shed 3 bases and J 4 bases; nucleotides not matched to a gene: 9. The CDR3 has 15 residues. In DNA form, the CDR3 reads TGTGCCAGCAGCTCGCCCAGGACAGGGCGGTACGAGCAGTACTTC. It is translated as CASSSPRTGRYEQYF.

The CDR3 spells CASSLFLGGGGYTF. The DNA for the CDR3 is TGTGCCAGCAGTTTATTCCTGGGGGGAGGTGGCTACACCTTC. V usage is TRBV28 and J usage is TRBJ1-2, with D possibly being TRBD1 (5 bases). Trimming took 1 base from V and 7 from J, leaving 13 bases between them. The CDR3 extends over 14 amino acids. The V gene's germline CDR1 is MDHEN and CDR2 SYDVKM.

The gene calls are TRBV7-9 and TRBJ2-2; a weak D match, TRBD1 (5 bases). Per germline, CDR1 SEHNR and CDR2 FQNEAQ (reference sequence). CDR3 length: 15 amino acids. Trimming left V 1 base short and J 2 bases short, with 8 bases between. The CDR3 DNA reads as TGTGCCAGCAGCTTAGTCCAGGGAAACACCGGGGAGCTGTTTTTT. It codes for CASSLVQGNTGELFF.

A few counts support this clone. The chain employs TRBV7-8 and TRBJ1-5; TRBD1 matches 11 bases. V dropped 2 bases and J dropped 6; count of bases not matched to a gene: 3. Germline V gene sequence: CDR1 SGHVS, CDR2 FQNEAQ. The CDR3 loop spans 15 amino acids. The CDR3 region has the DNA TGTGCCAGCAGCTTATCGGACAGGGGGCGTCAGCCCCAGCATTTT. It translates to CASSLSDRGRQPQHF. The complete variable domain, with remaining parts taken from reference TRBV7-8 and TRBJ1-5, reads GAGVSQSPRYKVAKRGQDVALRCDPISGHVSLFWYQQALGQGPEFLTYFQNEAQLDKSGLPSDRFFAERPEGSVSTLKIQRTQQEDSAVYLCASSLSDRGRQPQHFGDGTRLSIL.

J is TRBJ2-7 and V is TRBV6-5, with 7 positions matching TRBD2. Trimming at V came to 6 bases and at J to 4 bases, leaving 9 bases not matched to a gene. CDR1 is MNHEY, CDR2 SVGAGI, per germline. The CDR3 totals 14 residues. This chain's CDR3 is CASRTRDYPYEQYF. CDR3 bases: TGTGCCAGCAGGACTCGGGACTACCCGTACGAGCAGTACTTC.

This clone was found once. CDR3 sequence (DNA): TGTGCCAGCGGATTCGGACTAGCGGGGGAGCAGTACTTC. Translated: CASGFGLAGEQYF. The rearrangement uses TRBV5-6 and TRBJ2-7, with 12 bases aligning to TRBD2. The junction had 6 bases not matched to a gene; V was cut back by 7 bases and J by 7 bases. Germline V gene data show CDR1 as SGHDT and CDR2 as YYEEEE. The CDR3 consists of 13 residues.

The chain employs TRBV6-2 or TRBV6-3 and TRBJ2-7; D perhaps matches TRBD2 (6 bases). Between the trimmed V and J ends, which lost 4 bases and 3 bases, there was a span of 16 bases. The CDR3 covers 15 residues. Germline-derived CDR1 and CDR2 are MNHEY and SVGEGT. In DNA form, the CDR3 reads TGTGCCAGCAGTTCTAGACTAGTCTTACACTACGAGCAGTACTTC. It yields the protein CASSSRLVLHYEQYF.

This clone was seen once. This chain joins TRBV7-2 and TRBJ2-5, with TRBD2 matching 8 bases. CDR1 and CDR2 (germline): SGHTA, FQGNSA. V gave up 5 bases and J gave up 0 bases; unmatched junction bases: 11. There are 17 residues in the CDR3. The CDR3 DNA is TGTGCCAGCAGCCCAGCCCTTTTAGCGGGGAACCAAGAGACCCAGTACTTC. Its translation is CASSPALLAGNQETQYF.